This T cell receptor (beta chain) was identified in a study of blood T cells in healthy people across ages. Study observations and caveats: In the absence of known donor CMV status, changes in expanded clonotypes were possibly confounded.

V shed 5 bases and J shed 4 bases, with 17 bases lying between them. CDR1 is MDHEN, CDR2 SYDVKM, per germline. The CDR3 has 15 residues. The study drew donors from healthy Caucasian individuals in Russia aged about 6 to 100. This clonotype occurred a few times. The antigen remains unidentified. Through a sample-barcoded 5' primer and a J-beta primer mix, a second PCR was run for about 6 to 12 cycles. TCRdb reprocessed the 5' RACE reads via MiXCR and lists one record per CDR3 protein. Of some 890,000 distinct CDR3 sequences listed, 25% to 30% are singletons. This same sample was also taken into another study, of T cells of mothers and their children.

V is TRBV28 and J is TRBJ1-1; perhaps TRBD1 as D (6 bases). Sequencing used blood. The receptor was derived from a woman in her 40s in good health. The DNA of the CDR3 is TGTGCCAGCAGTACCCCGGACAGTCTTTCCACTGAAGCTTTCTTT. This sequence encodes CASSTPDSLSTEAFF.